This TCR beta chain was recorded in a study of blood T cells in healthy people across ages. General study findings and limits: A strong correlation between TCR beta diversity and naive T cell percentage was seen. Older individuals had lower TCR beta diversity per million T cells (the decline was roughly linear). It was held that diversity estimates obtained from one million T cells represented underestimates.

V lost 5 bases and J lost 7; bases outside the gene matches: 8. CDR1 and CDR2 (germline): MNHEY, SVGAGI. There are 14 residues in the CDR3. It was with a sample-barcoded 5' primer and a J-beta primer mix that a second PCR of roughly 7 to 12 cycles was run. The template-switch adaptor, which had 12 random nucleotides, put a tag on each cDNA molecule. TCRdb analysed the 5' RACE reads with MiXCR anew, one entry per CDR3 protein. The table includes approximately 2,000,000 distinct CDR3 sequences, 30% to 40% detected once. Comments on this clonotype: No antigen is known for it.

Sequenced material: blood. The origin of this receptor is a human donor in good health. The chain employs TRBV6-5 and TRBJ2-3; 8 nucleotides line up with TRBD2. CDR3: CASSTSGIRYTQYF. Here the CDR3 DNA reads TGTGCCAGCAGTACTAGCGGTATTCGTTATACGCAGTATTTT.